This T cell receptor beta chain was profiled in a study of blood T cell repertoires in COVID-19. All enrollees were roughly 18 to 90 years old and from approximately 25 US areas. Two negative PCRs, clearance, or symptom resolution characterized the recovered Cohort 3 donors. Produced via immunoSEQ multiplex PCR; TCRdb's table is partial and in-frame only. This table holds a few hundred thousand clones, under 90% found once. Looked up from germline, CDR1 is MNHEY and CDR2 is SMNVEV (reference sequence). V lost 3 bases to trimming and J lost 7 bases; unmatched junction nucleotides: 10. CDR3 size: 15 residues.

Sequences were obtained from PBMCs or T cells enriched from blood (not recorded which). The receptor was isolated from an older woman who had recovered from COVID-19. J is TRBJ1-1 and V is TRBV27; the match to TRBD1 covers 8 bases. In DNA, the CDR3 is TGTGCCAGCAGTTTCTCCGGACAGGGCTTTGGTGAAGCTTTCTTT. The encoded protein is CASSFSGQGFGEAFF.